The 10 T cell receptor beta chains listed next were all sequenced from one sample in a study of control samples from healthy donors and cancer patients. The repertoire was sequenced with immunoSEQ multiplex PCR; TCRdb's copy has only in-frame clones and lacks some. Altogether over 110,000 clones are present, roughly 89% being singletons, with the ten largest covering approximately 11%. Sequencing was performed on blood. These receptors all stem from a man aged 25-45 years in good health.

The V call is TRBV6-5, the J call TRBJ2-5; unclear D gene. Trimming pared 0 bases from V and 0 bases from J, leaving 8 bases between. Germline V gene data show CDR1 as MNHEY and CDR2 as SVGAGI. The CDR3 loop spans 15 amino acids. The CDR3 region is CASSYSNGYQETQYF. DNA for the CDR3: TGTGCCAGCAGTTACTCGAACGGGTACCAAGAGACCCAGTACTTC.

The J gene is TRBJ1-2, the V gene TRBV6-5; a weak D match, TRBD1 (5 bases). CDR1 is MNHEY, CDR2 SVGAGI, per germline. The CDR3 is 14 amino acids. Between the trimmed V and J ends, which lost 0 bases and 3 bases, there was a span of 8 bases. Here the CDR3 DNA reads TGTGCCAGCAGTTACTCGGGACGGTACTATGGCTACACCTTC. Amino acid sequence: CASSYSGRYYGYTF.

The chain is built from TRBV3-1 (or the pseudogene TRBV3-2) and TRBJ1-6, with 7 positions matching TRBD1. Germline values: CDR1 LGHDT, CDR2 YNNKEL (reference sequence). V trimming: 2 bases; J trimming: 7 bases; junction bases outside the gene matches: 2. CDR3 length: 14 residues. The CDR3 spells CASSQQGGNSPLHF. The CDR3 DNA reads TGTGCCAGCAGCCAACAGGGGGGGAATTCACCCCTCCACTTT.

The sample holds a few counts of this clone. V usage is TRBV2 and J usage is TRBJ2-1; D not resolved. The CDR3 has 13 residues. The germline CDR1 and CDR2 sequences are SNHLY and FYNNEI. V dropped 5 bases and J dropped 4 bases, with 9 bases sitting between them. CDR3: CASSPPNYNEQFF. The CDR3, as DNA: TGTGCCAGCAGTCCCCCAAATTACAATGAGCAGTTCTTC.

CDR3 bases: TGTGCCAGCAGCCTGGACAGGGTCTACGAGCAGTACTTC. It yields the protein CASSLDRVYEQYF. The chain carries TRBV25-1 and TRBJ2-7, with 8 bases matching TRBD1. J gave up 3 bases and V 6 bases, and 4 bases lay outside the gene matches. The CDR3 runs to 13 residues. The V gene's germline CDR1 is MGHDK and CDR2 SYGVNS.

As regards this clone: At one end, the junction sequence differs from germline, possibly due to a read error. The same CDR3 can be traced to other DNA sequences in this sample. The chain couples TRBV3-1 (or the pseudogene TRBV3-2) to TRBJ2-1, with 13 positions matching TRBD2. The CDR3 has 17 amino acids. Looked up from germline, CDR1 is LGHDT and CDR2 is YNNKEL (reference sequence). CDR3 amino acids: CASSQGGTSGKDNEQFF. The CDR3 nucleotides read TGTGCCAGCAGCCAGGGGGGGACTAGCGGGAAGGACAATGAACAGTTCTTC.

This rearrangement joins TRBV6-1 to TRBJ2-3; 8 bases are a match to TRBD1. The germline V gene encodes CDR1 MNHNS and CDR2 SASEGT. V lost 1 base and J lost 4; bases outside the gene matches: 4. The CDR3 is 15 residues long. CDR3 nucleotides: TGTGCCAGCAGTGAAGTGGGACAGGTCTCAGATACGCAGTATTTT. This encodes CASSEVGQVSDTQYF.

V usage is TRBV28 and J usage is TRBJ1-5, with 9 bases that match TRBD1. Germline V CDR1 and CDR2: MDHEN, SYDVKM. V dropped 2 bases and J dropped 3; count of bases not matched to a gene: 5. The CDR3 has 16 amino acids. The CDR3 DNA reads as TGTGCCAGCAGTTTAACGGACAGGGGTATCAATCAGCCCCAGCATTTT. This gives the protein CASSLTDRGINQPQHF. The whole variable domain, remainder taken from reference TRBV28 and TRBJ1-5, is DVKVTQSSRYLVKRTGEKVFLECVQDMDHENMFWYRQDPGLGLRLIYFSYDVKMKEKGDIPEGYSVSREKKERFSLILESASTNQTSMYLCASSLTDRGINQPQHFGDGTRLSIL.

The V and J genes are TRBV7-9 and TRBJ2-1, with 8 bases identical to TRBD2. Looked up from germline, CDR1 is SEHNR and CDR2 is FQNEAQ (reference sequence). The CDR3 totals 16 residues. The trim removed 6 bases at V and 1 base at J, leaving 8 bases unmatched. CDR3 loop: CASRPRGLESYNEQFF. The DNA for the CDR3 is TGTGCCAGCAGACCTAGGGGACTAGAGTCCTACAATGAGCAGTTCTTC.

This CDR3 reads CASSQEPFSGNTIYF. In nucleotides, the CDR3 is TGCGCCAGCAGCCAAGAACCGTTCTCTGGAAACACCATATATTTT. The chain employs TRBV4-3 and TRBJ1-3; D is unclear. CDR1 is LGHNA, CDR2 YSLEER, per germline. This CDR3 is built from 15 residues. Between the trimmed V and J ends, which lost 0 bases and 0 bases, there was a span of 6 bases.